Presented here are 5 T cell receptor beta chains from one specimen sequenced in a study of T cell repertoires in cytomegalovirus infection. Each CDR3 protein gets one entry after TCRdb re-called the reads with MiXCR. The sample records under 450,000 distinct CDR3 sequences, around a third being singletons. No antigens are known for them. The sequencing here drew on cultured PBMCs, taken from culture after CMV antigen stimulation. The receptor set was obtained from a human donor in good health (CMV status not recorded). Some clones in this sample may be carry-over from other donors' samples.

This clonotype was seen only a few times. The rearrangement joins TRBV12-3 or TRBV12-4 to TRBJ1-5; D is unresolved. The CDR3 has 14 residues. Trimming stripped 2 bases from V and 7 bases from J, with 12 bases between. The CDR3 nucleotides are TGTGCCAGCAGTTTATCCAAAACGGGACAGCCCCAGCATTTT. Its protein product is CASSLSKTGQPQHF.

The chain has TRBV7-2 and TRBJ2-7; D gene uncertain. The CDR3 has 15 amino acids. Trimming shortened V by 5 bases and J by 0 bases, and 14 bases separated the two germline ends. Germline V gene sequence: CDR1 SGHTA, CDR2 FQGNSA. This CDR3 is CASSHGSGNSYEQYF. CDR3 nucleotide sequence: TGTGCCAGCAGCCATGGGTCGGGTAACTCCTACGAGCAGTACTTC.

This clonotype occurred many times. The gene calls are TRBV7-2 and TRBJ1-2; 7 nucleotides match TRBD1. The CDR3 spans 14 residues. V lost 4 bases, J lost 6 bases, and 8 bases stayed unmatched. Germline loops: CDR1 SGHTA, CDR2 FQGNSA. The CDR3 bases are TGTGCCAGCAGCTCCCGACAGGGTATCGATGGCTACACCTTC. It specifies CASSSRQGIDGYTF.

This clonotype turned up a few times. This chain joins TRBV7-2 and TRBJ1-5, with D unclear. The V end lost 6 bases, the J end lost 4 bases, and 10 bases lay between the germline ends. The CDR3 sequence is 13 residues long. Germline V gene lookup returns CDR1 SGHTA and CDR2 FQGNSA. CDR3 in amino acids: CASSFGPNQPQHF. CDR3 in DNA: TGTGCCAGCAGTTTTGGACCAAATCAGCCCCAGCATTTT.

The chain is built from TRBV12-3 or TRBV12-4 and TRBJ1-4; no clear D. The CDR3 is 13 residues long. V lost 7 bases, J lost 8 bases, and 14 bases lay in between. The CDR3 nucleotides are TGTGCCAGCACCGTCCAACCCCAGGAAAAACTGTTTTTT. Translation: CASTVQPQEKLFF.